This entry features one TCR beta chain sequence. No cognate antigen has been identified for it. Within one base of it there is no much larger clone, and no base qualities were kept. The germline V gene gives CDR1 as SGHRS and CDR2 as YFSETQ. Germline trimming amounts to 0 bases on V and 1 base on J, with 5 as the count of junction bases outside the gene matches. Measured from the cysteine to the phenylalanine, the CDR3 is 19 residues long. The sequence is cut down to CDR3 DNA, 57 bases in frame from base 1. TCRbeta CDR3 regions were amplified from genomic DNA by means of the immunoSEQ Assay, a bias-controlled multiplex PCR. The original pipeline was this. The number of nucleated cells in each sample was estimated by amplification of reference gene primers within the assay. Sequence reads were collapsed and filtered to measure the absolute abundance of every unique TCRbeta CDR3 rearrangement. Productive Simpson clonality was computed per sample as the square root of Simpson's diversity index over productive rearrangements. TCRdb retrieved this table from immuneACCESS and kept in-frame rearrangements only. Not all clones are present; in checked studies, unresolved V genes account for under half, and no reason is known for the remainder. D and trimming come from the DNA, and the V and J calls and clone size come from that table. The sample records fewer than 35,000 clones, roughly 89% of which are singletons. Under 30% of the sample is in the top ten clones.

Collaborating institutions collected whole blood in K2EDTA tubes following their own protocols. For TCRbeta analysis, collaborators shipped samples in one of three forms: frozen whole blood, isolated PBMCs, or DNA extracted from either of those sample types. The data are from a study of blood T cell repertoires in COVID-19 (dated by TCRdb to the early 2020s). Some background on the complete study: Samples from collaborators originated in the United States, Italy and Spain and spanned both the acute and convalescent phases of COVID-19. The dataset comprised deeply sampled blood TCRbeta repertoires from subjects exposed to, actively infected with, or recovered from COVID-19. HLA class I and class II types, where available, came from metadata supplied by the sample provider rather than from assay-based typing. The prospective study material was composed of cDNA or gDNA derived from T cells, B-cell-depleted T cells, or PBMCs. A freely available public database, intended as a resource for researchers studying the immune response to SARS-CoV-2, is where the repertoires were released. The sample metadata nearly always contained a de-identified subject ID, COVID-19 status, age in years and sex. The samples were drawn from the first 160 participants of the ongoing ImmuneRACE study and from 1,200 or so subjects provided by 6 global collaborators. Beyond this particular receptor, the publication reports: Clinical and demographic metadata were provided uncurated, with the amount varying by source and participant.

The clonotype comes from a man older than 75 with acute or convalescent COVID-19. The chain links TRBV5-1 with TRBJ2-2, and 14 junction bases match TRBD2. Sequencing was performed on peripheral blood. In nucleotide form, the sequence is TGCGCCAGCAGCTTGGTCCCGACTAGCGGGAGGGTGAACACCGGGGAGCTGTTTTTT. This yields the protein CASSLVPTSGRVNTGELFF.